There are many counts of the clone carrying this TCR beta chain. This entry belongs to a study of CD8 T cells in ankylosing spondylitis. V lost 4 bases and J lost 6, with 25 bases in between. This CDR3 is 18 amino acids long. The germline CDR1 and CDR2 sequences are MGHRA and YSYEKL. Preparation of TCR beta libraries was done by quantitative 5'-RACE with molecular barcodes. From the 5' RACE reads, TCRdb called clonotypes with MiXCR, one entry per CDR3 protein. The sample contains fewer than 200,000 distinct CDR3 sequences, around 19% of which appear only once. The receptor was isolated from a male donor with ankylosing spondylitis or in good health (not recorded which). The specimen sequenced was blood, either unsorted or a sorted T cell fraction (not recorded which). This chain connects TRBV4-1 to TRBJ2-1; TRBD2 is a possible D gene (7 bases). CDR3 DNA sequence: TGCGCCAGCAGCCCCCGACTAGGGGGGGGAGGTAGGGTCAATGAGCAGTTCTTC. This sequence encodes CASSPRLGGGGRVNEQFF.